The source of this TCR beta chain is a study of blood T cell repertoires in COVID-19. Only in-frame clones appear in the TCRdb table, and some are missing; sequencing was by immunoSEQ multiplex PCR. This table has some 83,000 clones, around 84% appearing once. This CDR3 comprises 15 residues. Germline-derived CDR1 and CDR2 are SGHVS and FNYEAQ. Trimming removed 1 base from V and 1 base from J; junction bases left unmatched: 1. The sample comprised peripheral blood. The chain is built from TRBV7-6 and TRBJ2-5; 9 bases are a match to TRBD1. The TCR comes from a man aged 50 or older with acute or convalescent COVID-19. The CDR3 DNA reads TGTGCCAGCAGCTTAGACAGGGGGCGCCAAGAGACCCAGTACTTC. Protein product: CASSLDRGRQETQYF. The variable domain in full, with the rest retrieved from reference TRBV7-6 and TRBJ2-5, is GAGVSQSPRYKVTKRGQDVALRCDPISGHVSLYWYRQALGQGPEFLTYFNYEAQQDKSGLPNDRFSAERPEGSISTLTIQRTEQRDSAMYRCASSLDRGRQETQYFGPGTRLLVL.